The present T cell receptor beta chain was sequenced within a study of cytomegalovirus exposure and HLA in healthy donors. With 60 Vbeta and 13 Jbeta primers, the PCR was carried out. Produced via immunoSEQ multiplex PCR; TCRdb's table is partial and in-frame only. The data contain 100,000 to 150,000 clones, less than 90% of them seen just once; the ten biggest clones take up roughly 20%. Germline CDR1 is MNHEY and CDR2 is SMNVEV (reference sequence). The V end was cut by 6 bases, the J end by 4 bases, with 13 bases between. This CDR3 has 14 amino acids. The clonotype comes from a man younger than 35 in good health and CMV-seropositive. The source material was PBMCs. V gene TRBV27 combines with J gene TRBJ1-5; D is undetermined. CDR3 in amino acids: CASSEAYSNQPQHF. DNA of the CDR3: TGTGCCAGCAGCGAAGCCTACTCAAATCAGCCCCAGCATTTT.